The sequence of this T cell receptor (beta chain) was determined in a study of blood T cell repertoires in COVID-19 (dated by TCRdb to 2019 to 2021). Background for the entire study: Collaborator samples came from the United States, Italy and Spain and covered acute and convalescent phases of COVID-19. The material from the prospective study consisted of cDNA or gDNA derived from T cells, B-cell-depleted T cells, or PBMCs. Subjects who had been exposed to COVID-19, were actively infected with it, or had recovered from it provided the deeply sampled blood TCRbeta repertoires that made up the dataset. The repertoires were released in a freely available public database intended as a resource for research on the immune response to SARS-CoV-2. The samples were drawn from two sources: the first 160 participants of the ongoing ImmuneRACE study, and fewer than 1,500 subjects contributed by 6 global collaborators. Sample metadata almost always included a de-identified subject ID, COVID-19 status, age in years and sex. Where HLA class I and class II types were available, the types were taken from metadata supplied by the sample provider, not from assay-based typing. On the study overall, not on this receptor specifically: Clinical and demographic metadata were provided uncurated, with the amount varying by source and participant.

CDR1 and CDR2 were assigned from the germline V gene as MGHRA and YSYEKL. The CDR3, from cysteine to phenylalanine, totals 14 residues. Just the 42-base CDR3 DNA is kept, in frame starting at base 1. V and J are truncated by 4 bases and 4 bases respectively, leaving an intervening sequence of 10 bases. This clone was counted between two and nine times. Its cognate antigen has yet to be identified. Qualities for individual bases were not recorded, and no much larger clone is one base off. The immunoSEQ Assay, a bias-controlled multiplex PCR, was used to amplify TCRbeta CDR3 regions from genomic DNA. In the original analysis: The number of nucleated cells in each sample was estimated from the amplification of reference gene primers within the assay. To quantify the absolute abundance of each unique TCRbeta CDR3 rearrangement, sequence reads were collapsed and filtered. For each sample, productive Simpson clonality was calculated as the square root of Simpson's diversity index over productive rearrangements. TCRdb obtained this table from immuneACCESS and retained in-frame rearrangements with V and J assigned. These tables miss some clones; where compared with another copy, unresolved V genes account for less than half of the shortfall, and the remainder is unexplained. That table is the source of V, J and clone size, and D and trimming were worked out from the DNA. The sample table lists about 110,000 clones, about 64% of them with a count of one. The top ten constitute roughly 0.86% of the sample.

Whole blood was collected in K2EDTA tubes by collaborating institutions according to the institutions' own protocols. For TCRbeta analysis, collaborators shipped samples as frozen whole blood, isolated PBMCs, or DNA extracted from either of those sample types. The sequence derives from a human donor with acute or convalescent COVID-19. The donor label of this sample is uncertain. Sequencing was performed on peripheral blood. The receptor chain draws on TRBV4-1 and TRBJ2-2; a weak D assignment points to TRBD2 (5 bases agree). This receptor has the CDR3 CASSPLATTGELFF. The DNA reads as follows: TGCGCCAGCAGCCCTTTAGCGACCACCGGGGAGCTGTTTTTT.